The 20 T cell receptor beta chains below come from one sample, sequenced in a study of blood T cell repertoires in COVID-19. Sequencing was performed with immunoSEQ multiplex PCR; in TCRdb, only in-frame clones are kept and a portion is missing. In the table there are some 270,000 clones, roughly 86% of which are singletons. Sequences were obtained from PBMCs or T cells enriched from blood (not recorded which). These receptors were obtained from a woman aged 60-75 years who had recovered from COVID-19.

V and J are TRBV29-1 and TRBJ1-1, with unresolved D. V was shortened by 4 bases and J by 7 bases, with 7 bases between the two germline ends. The V gene's germline CDR1 is SQVTM and CDR2 ANQGSEA. The CDR3 covers 10 residues. The CDR3, as DNA: TGCAGCGTTGCGGGTAATGAAGCTTTCTTT. It yields the protein CSVAGNEAFF.

The DNA of the CDR3 is TGTGCCAGCAGCTTAATACAGGGCGAAGAAAAACTGTTTTTT. As protein: CASSLIQGEEKLFF. V usage is TRBV7-6 and J usage is TRBJ1-4; tentatively, D is TRBD1 (6 bases). CDR3 size: 14 residues. Germline V gives CDR1 SGHVS, CDR2 FNYEAQ. V lost 2 bases and J 8 bases, leaving 12 bases between the germline ends.

The rearrangement links TRBV11-1 to TRBJ1-4; D is undetermined. CDR3 length equals 13 residues. V was cut by 2 bases and J by 5 bases, with 6 bases left in between. CDR1 is SGHAT and CDR2 is FQDESV in the germline V gene (reference sequence). The CDR3 loop is CASSLNANEKLFF. The CDR3 region has the DNA TGTGCCAGCAGCTTAAACGCGAATGAAAAACTGTTTTTT.

The chain recombines TRBV5-1 with TRBJ1-3; TRBD1 might be the D (5 bases). V was clipped by 3 bases and J by 0 bases, with 7 bases between them. The CDR3 covers 14 residues. CDR1 is SGHRS and CDR2 is YFSETQ in the germline V gene. In DNA form, the CDR3 reads TGCGCCAGCAGCTCAGACAGCTCTGGAAACACCATATATTTT. Translated: CASSSDSSGNTIYF.

This clone was counted a few times. Other DNA sequences in the sample encode the same CDR3. The gene calls are TRBV24-1 and TRBJ1-5; D is possibly TRBD1 (5 bases). The germline V and J ends were trimmed by 4 bases and 3 bases, with 9 bases remaining between them. Germline V gene data show CDR1 as KGHDR and CDR2 as SFDVKD. This CDR3 contains 14 residues. The DNA for the CDR3 is TGTGCCACCAGTGACCGACAGCTCAATCAGCCCCAGCATTTT. Translating gives CATSDRQLNQPQHF.

CDR3 DNA: TGCAGCGTTGTTACTAGCGGGAGGGCAGATACGCAGTATTTT. It yields the protein CSVVTSGRADTQYF. V usage is TRBV29-1 and J usage is TRBJ2-3; 13 bases line up with TRBD2. The germline gives CDR1 SQVTM, CDR2 ANQGSEA. V was pared by 4 bases and J by 4 bases, with 2 bases of the junction left unmatched. The length of the CDR3 is 14 residues.

The chain carries TRBV5-5 and TRBJ1-5, with TRBD1 identical over 10 bases. This CDR3 has 14 residues. J lost 9 bases, V lost 0 bases, and 3 bases had no gene match. Germline V lookup: CDR1 SGHKS, CDR2 YYEKEE (reference sequence). The CDR3 coding sequence is TGTGCCAGCAGCTTGGGGACAGGGGGTGGGCCCCAGCATTTT. Amino acid sequence: CASSLGTGGGPQHF.

V is TRBV18 and J is TRBJ2-2; the D gene is possibly TRBD1 (5 bases). The CDR3 is 16 residues long. V lost 4 bases and J 7 bases, leaving 19 bases between the germline ends. Germline V CDR1 and CDR2: KGHSH, LQKENI. For the CDR3, the DNA is TGTGCCAGCTCACTTGCACCCAGGGTGGCGAGCGGGGAGCTGTTTTTT. It yields the protein CASSLAPRVASGELFF.

The V gene is TRBV7-3, the J gene TRBJ1-1, with D possibly being TRBD1 (5 bases). The CDR3 consists of 13 residues. The V end lost 4 bases, the J end lost 1 base, and 7 bases lay between the germline ends. CDR1 and CDR2 (germline): SGHTA, FQGTGA. CDR3 DNA: TGTGCCAGCAGCTCAGGGCCGAACACTGAAGCTTTCTTT. Residues: CASSSGPNTEAFF.

The sample holds one count of this clone. The rearrangement links TRBV7-8 to TRBJ1-2, with D perhaps matching TRBD1 (5 bases). Trimming pared 0 bases from V and 8 bases from J, leaving 13 bases between. CDR1 SGHVS and CDR2 FQNEAQ come from the germline V gene. The CDR3 has 14 amino acids. The chain's CDR3 is CASSLAEIGEGYTF. The CDR3 DNA follows: TGTGCCAGCAGCTTAGCGGAGATAGGGGAAGGCTACACCTTC.

This rearrangement joins TRBV11-2 to TRBJ1-2; the D is unclear. V lost 2 bases and J 8 bases, leaving 9 bases between the germline ends. Per the germline V gene, CDR1 is SGHAT and CDR2 is FQNNGV. The CDR3 sequence is 12 residues long. For the CDR3, the DNA is TGTGCCAGCAGCTTATCCCCCCTCGGCTACACCTTC. Amino acid sequence: CASSLSPLGYTF.

V and J are TRBV5-1 and TRBJ2-3, with D maybe TRBD1 (6 bases). V was trimmed by 4 bases and J by 6 bases, leaving 15 bases between them. The CDR3 consists of 14 residues. Germline V gene data show CDR1 as SGHRS and CDR2 as YFSETQ. The CDR3 coding sequence is TGCGCCAGCAGCCCGCGGACAGCTACGGATACGCAGTATTTT. It yields the protein CASSPRTATDTQYF.

This chain uses TRBV3-1 (or the pseudogene TRBV3-2) with TRBJ2-3; 13 positions agree with TRBD2. There are 16 residues in the CDR3. V lost 4 bases and J lost 4; bases outside the gene matches: 5. The germline V gene has CDR1 LGHDT and CDR2 YNNKEL (reference sequence). CDR3 loop: CASSPRLAGGPDTQYF. In DNA, the CDR3 is TGTGCCAGCAGCCCACGACTAGCGGGAGGACCAGATACGCAGTATTTT.

The J gene is TRBJ1-1, the V gene TRBV12-3 or TRBV12-4; D ambiguous. The CDR3 is made up of 13 amino acids. Trimming removed 1 base at V and 3 bases at J, with 6 bases between. CDR3: CASSLGLYTEAFF. CDR3 DNA: TGTGCCAGCAGTTTAGGGCTGTACACTGAAGCTTTCTTT.

As DNA, the CDR3 is TGTGCCAGCAGCCAAGGAGCTGAAGCTTTCTTT. Amino acid sequence: CASSQGAEAFF. The chain employs TRBV16 and TRBJ1-1, with no clear D. Germline V gives CDR1 KGHSY, CDR2 FQNENV. The CDR3 loop spans 11 amino acids. V dropped 2 bases and J dropped 6 bases, with 4 bases sitting between them.

This chain connects TRBV3-1 (or the pseudogene TRBV3-2) to TRBJ2-5; possibly TRBD2 for D (5 bases). CDR3 length: 16 residues. Trimming removed 4 bases at V and 2 bases at J, with 17 bases between. CDR1 LGHDT and CDR2 YNNKEL come from the germline V gene (reference sequence). CDR3 sequence: CASSLGAGAAQETQYF. In nucleotides, the CDR3 is TGTGCCAGCAGCCTTGGCGCGGGTGCGGCTCAAGAGACCCAGTACTTC.

This clone was detected only once. V and J are TRBV9 and TRBJ1-1; no firm D call. The CDR3 runs 10 residues. CDR1 and CDR2 (germline): SGDLS, YYNGEE. V was shortened by 4 bases and J by 7 bases, with 5 bases between the two germline ends. This CDR3 reads CASSPVEAFF. The CDR3 nucleotides are TGTGCCAGCAGCCCAGTTGAAGCTTTCTTT. Filled out from reference TRBV9 and TRBJ1-1, the complete variable domain reads DSGVTQTPKHLITATGQRVTLRCSPRSGDLSVYWYQQSLDQGLQFLIQYYNGEERAKGNILERFSAQQFPDLHSELNLSSLELGDSALYFCASSPVEAFFGQGTRLTVV.

This sequence joins TRBV7-2 and TRBJ1-5; 8 nucleotides line up with TRBD1. In germline, CDR1 is SGHTA, CDR2 FQGNSA. V lost 3 bases, J lost 4 bases, and 5 bases stayed unmatched. The length of the CDR3 is 15 residues. Here the CDR3 reads CASSLAGGGNQPQHF. In nucleotides, the CDR3 is TGTGCCAGCAGCTTGGCAGGGGGCGGGAATCAGCCCCAGCATTTT. Full variable domain (outside the CDR3, taken from reference TRBV7-2 and TRBJ1-5): GAGVSQSPSNKVTEKGKDVELRCDPISGHTALYWYRQSLGQGLEFLIYFQGNSAPDKSGLPSDRFSAERTGGSVSTLTIQRTQQEDSAVYLCASSLAGGGNQPQHFGDGTRLSIL.

The chain recombines TRBV10-3 with TRBJ1-5, with D possibly being TRBD1 (6 bases). This CDR3 contains 15 residues. CDR1 and CDR2 (germline): ENHRY, SYGVKD. V was cut by 4 bases and J by 6 bases, with 16 bases left in between. For the CDR3, the DNA is TGTGCCATCAGTGCCAATCAGGGGCCGGGTCAGCCCCAGCATTTT. Its protein product is CAISANQGPGQPQHF.

The CDR3 nucleotides read TGTGCCTGGAGTGTACAGGTTGAGACCCAGTACTTC. It is translated as CAWSVQVETQYF. The rearrangement joins TRBV30 to TRBJ2-5; a possible D gene is TRBD1 (5 bases). Germline V gene sequence: CDR1 GTSNPN, CDR2 SVGIG (reference sequence). Between the trimmed V and J ends, which lost 0 bases and 5 bases, there was a span of 7 bases. The CDR3 is 12 residues long. Based on the CDR3 plus reference TRBV30 and TRBJ2-5, the full variable domain is SQTIHQWPATLVQPVGSPLSLECTVEGTSNPNLYWYRQAAGRGLQLLFYSVGIGQISSEVPQNLSASRPQDRQFILSSKKLLLSDSGFYLCAWSVQVETQYFGPGTRLLVL.